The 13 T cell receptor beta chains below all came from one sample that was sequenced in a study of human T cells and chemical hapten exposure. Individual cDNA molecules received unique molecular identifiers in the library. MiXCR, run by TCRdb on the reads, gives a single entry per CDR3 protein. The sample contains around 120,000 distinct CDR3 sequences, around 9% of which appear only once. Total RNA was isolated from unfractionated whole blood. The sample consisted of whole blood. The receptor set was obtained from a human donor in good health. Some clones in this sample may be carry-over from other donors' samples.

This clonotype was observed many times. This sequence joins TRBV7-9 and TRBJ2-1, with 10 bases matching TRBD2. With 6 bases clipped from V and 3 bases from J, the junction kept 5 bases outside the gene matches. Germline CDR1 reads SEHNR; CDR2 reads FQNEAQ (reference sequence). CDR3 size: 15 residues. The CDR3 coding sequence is TGTGCCAGCAGTCCCCTAGCGGGAGACTACAATGAGCAGTTCTTC. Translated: CASSPLAGDYNEQFF. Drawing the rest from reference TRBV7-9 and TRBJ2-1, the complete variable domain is DTGVSQNPRHKITKRGQNVTFRCDPISEHNRLYWYRQTLGQGPEFLTYFQNEAQLEKSRLLSDRFSAERPKGSFSTLEIQRTEQGDSAMYLCASSPLAGDYNEQFFGPGTRLTVL.

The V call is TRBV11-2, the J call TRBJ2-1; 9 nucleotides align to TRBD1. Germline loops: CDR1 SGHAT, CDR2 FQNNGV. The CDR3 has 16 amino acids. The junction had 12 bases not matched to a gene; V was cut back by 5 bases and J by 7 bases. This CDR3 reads CASSRKGQGLSNEQFF. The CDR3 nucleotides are TGTGCCAGCAGCAGGAAGGGACAGGGCTTAAGTAATGAGCAGTTCTTC.

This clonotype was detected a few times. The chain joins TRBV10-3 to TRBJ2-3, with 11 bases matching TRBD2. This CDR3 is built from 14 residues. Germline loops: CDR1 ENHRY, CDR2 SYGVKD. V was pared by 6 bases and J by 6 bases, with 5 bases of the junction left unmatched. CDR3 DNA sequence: TGTGCCATCAGGCATAGCGGGGGGGAGGATACGCAGTATTTT. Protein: CAIRHSGGEDTQYF.

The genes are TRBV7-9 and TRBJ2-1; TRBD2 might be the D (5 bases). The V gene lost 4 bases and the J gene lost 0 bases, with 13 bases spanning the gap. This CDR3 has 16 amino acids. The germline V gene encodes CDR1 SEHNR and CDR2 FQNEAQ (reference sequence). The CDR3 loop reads CASSSTGLSSYNEQFF. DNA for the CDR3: TGTGCCAGCAGCTCGACCGGACTCAGCTCCTACAATGAGCAGTTCTTC.

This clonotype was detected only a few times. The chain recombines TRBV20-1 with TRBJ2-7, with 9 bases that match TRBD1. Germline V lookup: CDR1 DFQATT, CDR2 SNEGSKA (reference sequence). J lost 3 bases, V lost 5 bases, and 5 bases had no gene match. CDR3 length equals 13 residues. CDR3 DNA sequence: TGCAGTGCTGGAGGGGACAGGGACTACGAGCAGTACTTC. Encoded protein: CSAGGDRDYEQYF.

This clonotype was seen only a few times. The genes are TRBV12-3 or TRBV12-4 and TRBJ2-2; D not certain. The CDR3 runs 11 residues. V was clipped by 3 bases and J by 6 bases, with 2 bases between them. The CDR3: CASSLPGELFF. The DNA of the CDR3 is TGTGCCAGCAGTTTGCCCGGGGAGCTGTTTTTT.

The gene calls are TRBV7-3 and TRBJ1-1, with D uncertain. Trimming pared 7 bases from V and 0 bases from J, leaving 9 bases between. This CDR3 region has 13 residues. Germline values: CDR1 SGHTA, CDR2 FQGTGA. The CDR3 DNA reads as TGTGCCAGCATGAGCAGCATGAACACTGAAGCTTTCTTT. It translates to CASMSSMNTEAFF.

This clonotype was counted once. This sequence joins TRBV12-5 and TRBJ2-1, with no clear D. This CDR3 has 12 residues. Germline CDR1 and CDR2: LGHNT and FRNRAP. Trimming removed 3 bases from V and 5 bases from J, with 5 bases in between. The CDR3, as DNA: TGTGCTAGTGGTTTTGAGGACAATGAGCAGTTCTTC. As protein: CASGFEDNEQFF.

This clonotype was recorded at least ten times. In DNA, the CDR3 is TGTGCCAGCAGCGGGTGGGACAGGTCCTACGAGCAGTACTTC. This codes for CASSGWDRSYEQYF. The chain employs TRBV7-9 and TRBJ2-7; TRBD1 matches 8 bases. The CDR3 is 14 residues long. The J segment lost 1 base and the V segment lost 5 bases, leaving 4 bases of the junction unmatched. CDR1 is SEHNR and CDR2 is FQNEAQ in the germline V gene (reference sequence).

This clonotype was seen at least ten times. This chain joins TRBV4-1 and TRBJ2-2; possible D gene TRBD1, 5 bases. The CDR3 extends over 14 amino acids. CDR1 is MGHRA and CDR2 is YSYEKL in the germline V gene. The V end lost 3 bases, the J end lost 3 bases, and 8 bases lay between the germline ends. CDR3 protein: CASSHLTDTGELFF. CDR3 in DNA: TGCGCCAGCAGCCATCTGACAGACACCGGGGAGCTGTTTTTT.

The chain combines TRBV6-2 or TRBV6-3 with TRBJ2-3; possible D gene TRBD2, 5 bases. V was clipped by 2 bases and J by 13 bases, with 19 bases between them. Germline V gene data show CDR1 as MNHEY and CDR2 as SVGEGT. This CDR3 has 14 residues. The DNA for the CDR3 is TGTGCCAGCAGTTACGGGAGTAGCCTCAAACAAAAGTATTTT. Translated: CASSYGSSLKQKYF.

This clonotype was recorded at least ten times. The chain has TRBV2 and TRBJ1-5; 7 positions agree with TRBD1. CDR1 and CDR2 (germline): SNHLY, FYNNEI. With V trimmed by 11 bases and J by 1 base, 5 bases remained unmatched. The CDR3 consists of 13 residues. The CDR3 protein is CASQGESNQPQHF. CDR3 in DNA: TGTGCCTCCCAGGGGGAGAGCAATCAGCCCCAGCATTTT.

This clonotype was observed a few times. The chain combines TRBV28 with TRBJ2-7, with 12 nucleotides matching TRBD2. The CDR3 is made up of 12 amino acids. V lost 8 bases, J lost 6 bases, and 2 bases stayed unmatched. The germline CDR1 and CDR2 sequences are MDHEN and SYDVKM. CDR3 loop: CASVTSGGEQYF. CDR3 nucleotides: TGTGCCAGCGTGACTAGCGGGGGCGAGCAGTACTTC.